This TCR beta chain was sequenced during a study of CD8+CD57+ T cells in acquired aplastic anemia. This clonotype was recorded at least ten times. Genomic DNA, serving as template, underwent TCR beta VDJ and CDR3 profiling. TCRdb re-called the reads through MiXCR, storing one row per CDR3 protein. This table holds a few hundred thousand distinct CDR3 sequences, roughly 45% found once. Individuals selected for sequencing had exhibited CD8+CD57+ cell expansion on flow cytometry. The J segment lost 5 bases and the V segment lost 6 bases, leaving 12 bases of the junction unmatched. The CDR3 covers 16 residues.

The V and J genes are TRBV12-3 or TRBV12-4 and TRBJ1-4; 7 nucleotides agree with TRBD1. The sample was sorted CD4+, CD8+, or CD8+CD57+ T cells (not recorded which) from PBMCs. The receptor was derived from a human donor with aplastic anemia. CDR3 DNA sequence: TGTGCCAGCAGCCGACAGGGCCCCCTAAAGAATGAAAAACTGTTTTTT. It translates to CASSRQGPLKNEKLFF.